Presented here are 25 T cell receptor delta chains from one specimen sequenced in a study of gamma-delta chains in newborns, infants, children. TCRdb ran CATT on the reads. Altogether 3,000 to 4,500 delta-chain clones are present, about 0.6% being singletons, with the ten largest covering more than 12%. Input material: blood. The receptor source for this set is a child who was a newborn, infant or young child, either healthy, febrile or measles-vaccinated (not recorded which).

In regard to this clone: The protein given by TCRdb reflects a much larger clone and differs at residue 10 from this DNA's translation, likely from a read error; the protein shown is the DNA's translation. The rearrangement joins TRDV2 to TRDJ3; 7 nucleotides line up with TRDD3. The CDR3 runs to 17 residues. Looked up from germline, CDR1 is GEAIGNYY and CDR2 is EKD. This CDR3 is CACDTWGSSLDTRQMFF. The CDR3 region has the DNA TGTGCCTGTGACACCTGGGGGAGCTCCTTGGACACTCGACAGATGTTTTTC.

As for this clone: This likely stems from a read error, as it lies one base from a far larger clone. Additional DNA sequences in this sample encode the identical CDR3. The gene calls are TRDV2 and TRDJ1; TRDD3 matches at 13 bases. The length of the CDR3 is 16 residues. V lost 2 bases, J lost 2 bases, and 4 bases stayed unmatched. The V gene's germline CDR1 is GEAIGNYY and CDR2 EKD. The CDR3 sequence: CACDILGDTHTDKLIF. The CDR3 DNA reads TGTGCCTGTGACATACTGGGGGATACGCATACCGATAAACTCATCTTT.

Within the sample, this clone is medium-sized. The chain links TRDV2 to TRDJ3; a possible D gene is TRDD3 (5 bases). Germline assignment: CDR1 GEAIGNYY and CDR2 EKD. The CDR3 is 17 amino acids. V gave up 0 bases and J gave up 0 bases, with 8 bases separating them. CDR3 in DNA: TGTGCCTGTGACACCCCGGGGAGCTCCTGGGACACCCGACAGATGTTTTTC. It specifies CACDTPGSSWDTRQMFF.

This clone appeared a few times. A far bigger clonotype differs at one base, so this is likely a read error. Other DNA sequences of this sample code for an identical CDR3. The chain couples TRDV2 to TRDJ1; TRDD3 matches at 11 bases. This CDR3 has 14 residues. The V gene's germline CDR1 is GEAIGNYY and CDR2 EKD. CDR3 amino acids: CACDTWGIRDKLIF. CDR3 DNA sequence: TGTGCCTGTGACACCTGGGGGATACGCGATAAGCTCATCTTT.

About this clone: For this DNA, TCRdb reports the protein of a much larger clone, which diverges at residue 8, most likely from a read error; the protein presented here is translated directly from the DNA. Other DNA sequences within the sample encode an identical CDR3. The chain combines TRDV2 with TRDJ3, with 7 bases identical to TRDD3. J lost 1 base, V lost 0 bases, and 5 bases had no gene match. The CDR3 has 18 amino acids. CDR1 and CDR2 from the germline V gene are GEAIGNYY and EKD. For the CDR3, the DNA is TGTGCCTGTGACACCGGGGGATCCGCGTCCTGGGACACCCGACAGATGTTTTTC. Protein: CACDTGGSASWDTRQMFF.

Of note for this clone: One base separates it from a far larger clone, so it is likely a read error. This sample includes further DNA sequences coding for the same CDR3. CDR3 nucleotides: TGTGCCTGCGACACCTGGGACACCGATAAACTCATCTTT. It codes for CACDTWDTDKLIF. The chain employs TRDV2 and TRDJ1; tentative D call: TRDD3 (5 bases). This CDR3 comprises 13 residues. From germline, CDR1 is GEAIGNYY and CDR2 EKD.

This clone came up a few times. A much larger clone lies a single base off, so this may be a read error. The same CDR3 can be traced to other DNA sequences in this sample. This chain joins TRDV1 and TRDJ2; 13 nucleotides agree with TRDD3. V was pared by 4 bases and J by 8 bases, with 1 base of the junction left unmatched. The CDR3 is made up of 14 amino acids. In germline, CDR1 is TSWWSYY, CDR2 QGS. CDR3 region: CALGVLGDTAQLFF. The CDR3 DNA follows: TGTGCTCTTGGGGTACTGGGGGATACGGCACAACTCTTCTTT.

This clone has a handful of counts. TCRdb shows a much larger clone's protein in place of this DNA's translation, and the two differ at residue 9, likely through a read error; the protein shown is translated from the DNA. V and J are TRDV2 and TRDJ3; TRDD3 is a possible D gene (6 bases). V was trimmed by 0 bases and J by 0 bases, leaving 14 bases between them. The CDR3 contains 19 residues. From germline, CDR1 is GEAIGNYY and CDR2 EKD. The DNA for the CDR3 is TGTGCCTGTGACACCGTTGGGGGCCACCGCTCCTGGGACACCCGACAGATGTTTTTC. Translating it yields CACDTVGGHRSWDTRQMFF.

With respect to this clone: The likely explanation is a read error, given a far larger clone one base away. This sample also contains other DNA sequences that code for the same CDR3. The rearrangement uses TRDV2 and TRDJ3; 13 bases line up with TRDD3. Germline-derived CDR1 and CDR2 are GEAIGNYY and EKD. This CDR3 has 23 amino acids. V was pared by 7 bases and J by 0 bases, with 20 bases of the junction left unmatched. CDR3 residues: CACDPWRVLGDTRSSWDTRQMFF. In DNA form, the CDR3 reads TGTGCCTGCGATCCTTGGAGGGTACTGGGGGATACGCGCAGCTCCTGGGACACCCGACAGATGTTTTTC.

A word on this clone: A much larger clonotype is one base distant, so this may be a read error. V usage is TRDV2 and J usage is TRDJ3; 9 bases are shared with TRDD3. The germline gives CDR1 GEAIGNYY, CDR2 EKD. The CDR3 contains 18 residues. The CDR3 DNA reads as TGTGCCTGTGACACCTGGGGGATAGAAGCCTGGGGCACCCGACAGATGTTTTTC. Amino acids: CACDTWGIEAWGTRQMFF.

Comments on this clone: The TCRdb protein comes from a much larger clone and disagrees with this DNA's translation at residue 4, likely due to a read error; the protein given here is derived from the DNA. Other DNA sequences in the sample encode the same CDR3. The chain combines TRDV2 with TRDJ2, with 11 bases that match TRDD3. This CDR3 comprises 17 residues. The germline V gene has CDR1 GEAIGNYY and CDR2 EKD. The CDR3 is CACGTVLGDTLTAQLFF. The CDR3, as DNA: TGTGCCTGTGGCACCGTACTGGGGGATACTTTGACAGCACAACTCTTCTTT.

This clone has a handful of counts. Only one base separates this from a far larger clonotype, so it likely reflects a read error. The same CDR3 is also encoded by other DNA sequences in this sample. V is TRDV2 and J is TRDJ3; TRDD3 agrees at 8 bases. V trimming: 0 bases; J trimming: 4 bases; junction bases outside the gene matches: 16. The CDR3 consists of 21 residues. Germline V gene lookup returns CDR1 GEAIGNYY and CDR2 EKD. CDR3 residues: CACDTVRDTQSGSWDTRQMFF. Here the CDR3 DNA reads TGTGCCTGTGACACCGTACGGGATACGCAGTCAGGCTCATGGGACACCCGACAGATGTTTTTC.

With regard to this clone: TCRdb's listed protein matches a much larger clone and diverges from this DNA's translation at residue 13, likely through a read error; the protein shown comes from the DNA. The chain combines TRDV2 with TRDJ2; 9 bases agree with TRDD3. This CDR3 is built from 16 residues. Germline assignment: CDR1 GEAIGNYY and CDR2 EKD. CDR3 coding DNA: TGTGCCTGTGACACCGTGGGGATACGCGGGACAGCACGACTCTTCTTT. This codes for CACDTVGIRGTARLFF.

By share, this clone counts as medium-sized. The sample contains more than one DNA sequence encoding this CDR3. The chain couples TRDV2 to TRDJ2; 11 bases agree with TRDD3. In germline, CDR1 is GEAIGNYY, CDR2 EKD. This CDR3 has 17 residues. J was trimmed by 0 bases and V by 3 bases; bases with no gene match: 5. CDR3 in amino acids: CACDHILGDTLTAQLFF. The CDR3 DNA reads TGTGCCTGTGACCATATACTGGGGGATACTTTGACAGCACAACTCTTCTTT.

Note on this clone: TCRdb's listed protein matches a much larger clone and diverges from this DNA's translation at residue 13, likely through a read error; the protein shown comes from the DNA. This chain uses TRDV2 with TRDJ2, with 8 positions matching TRDD3. The CDR3 runs to 16 residues. Germline CDR1 reads GEAIGNYY; CDR2 reads EKD. CDR3 sequence (DNA): TGTGCCTGTGACGTACTGGGGGCCCCTTTGACAGCACTACTCTTCTTT. Translated: CACDVLGAPLTALLFF.

For this clone: TCRdb shows a much larger clone's protein in place of this DNA's translation, and the two differ at residue 14, likely through a read error; the protein shown is translated from the DNA. The gene calls are TRDV2 and TRDJ2; 11 bases fit TRDD3. The germline V gene encodes CDR1 GEAIGNYY and CDR2 EKD. This CDR3 comprises 16 residues. CDR3 in DNA: TGTGCCTGTGACCCCCTGGGGGATACTTTGACAGCACAACACTTCTTT. Residues: CACDPLGDTLTAQHFF.

Judged by abundance, this clone is medium-sized (0.01 to 0.1%). This is likely an artifact of a read error, given a far larger clone one base away. The chain is built from TRDV2 and TRDJ2; 12 bases fit TRDD3. Germline loops: CDR1 GEAIGNYY, CDR2 EKD. The CDR3 spans 16 residues. CDR3 DNA: TGTGCCTGTGACAAACTGGGGGATACTTTGGCAGCACAACTCTTCTTT. It translates to CACDKLGDTLAAQLFF.

This clone occurred a few times. The protein recorded in TCRdb matches a much larger clone and deviates from this DNA's translation at residue 9, suggesting a read error; the protein here is obtained by translating the DNA. CDR3 in DNA: TGTGCCTGTGACACCTTGGGGACCGGCTCCTGGGACACCCGACAGATGTTTTTC. It is translated as CACDTLGTGSWDTRQMFF. The rearrangement joins TRDV2 to TRDJ3; TRDD3 might be the D (5 bases). Trimming stripped 0 bases from V and 0 bases from J, with 11 bases between. The length of the CDR3 is 18 residues. Germline CDR1 GEAIGNYY, CDR2 EKD.

On this clone itself: This may be a read error: a much more frequent sequence differs by one nucleotide. This same CDR3 is encoded by further DNA sequences in the sample. The chain joins TRDV1 to TRDJ2; TRDD3 is a possible D gene (10 bases). Germline V gene lookup returns CDR1 TSWWSYY and CDR2 QGS. The CDR3 is 20 amino acids. CDR3 amino acids: CALGERLPTGGCPLTAQLFF. In DNA form, the CDR3 reads TGTGCTCTTGGGGAACGCCTTCCTACTGGGGGATGCCCTTTGACAGCGCAACTCTTCTTT.

By sample fraction, this clone is medium-sized. This clone may be a read error of a much larger clone one base away. Other DNA sequences in the sample encode the same CDR3. J is TRDJ2 and V is TRDV2, with 8 positions matching TRDD3. The germline V gene has CDR1 GEAIGNYY and CDR2 EKD. The CDR3 spans 14 residues. The CDR3 nucleotides are TGTGCCTGCGACACCGTGGGGGATACAGCACAACTCTTCTTT. Encoded protein: CACDTVGDTAQLFF.

The table lists this clone with a few counts. A far larger clone is just one base off, so this is likely a read error. This rearrangement joins TRDV2 to TRDJ3; a weak D match, TRDD3 (6 bases). V gave up 0 bases and J gave up 2 bases, with 16 bases separating them. Germline assignment: CDR1 GEAIGNYY and CDR2 EKD. This CDR3 is built from 19 residues. The CDR3: CACDTVGGRRPWDTRQMFF. The CDR3 DNA reads TGTGCCTGTGACACCGTTGGGGGCCGCCGCCCCTGGGACACCCGACAGATGTTTTTC.

Details on this clone: A far larger clone is off by one base, so a read error is likely. The sample contains more than one DNA sequence encoding this CDR3. The rearrangement uses TRDV2 and TRDJ3, with 11 bases aligning to TRDD3. This CDR3 region has 19 residues. CDR1 and CDR2 (germline): GEAIGNYY, EKD. This CDR3 is CACDILGDKGSWDTRQMFF. The CDR3 region has the DNA TGTGCCTGTGACATACTGGGGGATAAAGGCTCCTGGGACACCCGGCAGATGTTTTTC.

Only a few counts were recorded for this clone. This DNA's translation differs at residue 14 from TCRdb's protein, which comes from a much larger clone; a read error is likely, and the protein shown is translated from the DNA. The chain recombines TRDV2 with TRDJ3; 7 bases fit TRDD3. Germline lookup yields CDR1 GEAIGNYY and CDR2 EKD. The CDR3 sequence is 16 residues long. CDR3 coding DNA: TGTGCCTGTGACTGGGGGAGCTCCTGGGACACCCGACAGAGGTTTTTC. This encodes CACDWGSSWDTRQRFF.

This clone has a handful of counts. The protein given by TCRdb reflects a much larger clone and differs at residues 8 and 9 from this DNA's translation, likely from a read error; the protein shown is the DNA's translation. The chain recombines TRDV2 with TRDJ3; 9 positions match TRDD3. The CDR3 contains 18 residues. CDR1 and CDR2 (germline): GEAIGNYY, EKD. The ends lost 3 bases at V and 0 bases at J; junction bases unmatched: 5. The DNA for the CDR3 is TGTGCCTGTGACGTACTGGGGGACCGCTCCTGGGACACCCGACAGATGTTTTTC. This translates into CACDVLGDRSWDTRQMFF.

Worth noting for this clone: The amino acid sequence in TCRdb belongs to a much larger clone and departs from this DNA's translation at residue 3, likely a sequencing read error; the sequence shown is translated from the DNA. V and J are TRDV2 and TRDJ3; 11 bases are a match to TRDD3. CDR1 and CDR2 from the germline V gene are GEAIGNYY and EKD. The CDR3 has 19 residues. CDR3 coding DNA: TGTGCCCGTGACAAGTACTGGGGGATAAGCTCCTGGGACACCCGACAGATGTTTTTC. It codes for CARDKYWGISSWDTRQMFF.